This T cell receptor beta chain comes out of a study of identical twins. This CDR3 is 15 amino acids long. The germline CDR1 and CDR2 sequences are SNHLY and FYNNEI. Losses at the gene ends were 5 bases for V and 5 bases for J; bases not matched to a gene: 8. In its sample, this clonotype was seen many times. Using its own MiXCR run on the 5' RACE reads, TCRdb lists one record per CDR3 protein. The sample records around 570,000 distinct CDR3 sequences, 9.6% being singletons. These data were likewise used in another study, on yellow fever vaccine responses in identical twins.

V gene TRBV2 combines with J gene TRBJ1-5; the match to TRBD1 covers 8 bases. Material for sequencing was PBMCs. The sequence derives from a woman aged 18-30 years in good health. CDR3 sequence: CASSLQGVSHQPQHF. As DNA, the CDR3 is TGTGCCAGCAGTTTACAGGGGGTGAGTCATCAGCCCCAGCATTTT. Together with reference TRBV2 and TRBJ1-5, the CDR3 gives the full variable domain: EPEVTQTPSHQVTQMGQEVILRCVPISNHLYFYWYRQILGQKVEFLVSFYNNEISEKSEIFDDQFSVERPDGSNFTLKIRSTKLEDSAMYFCASSLQGVSHQPQHFGDGTRLSIL.